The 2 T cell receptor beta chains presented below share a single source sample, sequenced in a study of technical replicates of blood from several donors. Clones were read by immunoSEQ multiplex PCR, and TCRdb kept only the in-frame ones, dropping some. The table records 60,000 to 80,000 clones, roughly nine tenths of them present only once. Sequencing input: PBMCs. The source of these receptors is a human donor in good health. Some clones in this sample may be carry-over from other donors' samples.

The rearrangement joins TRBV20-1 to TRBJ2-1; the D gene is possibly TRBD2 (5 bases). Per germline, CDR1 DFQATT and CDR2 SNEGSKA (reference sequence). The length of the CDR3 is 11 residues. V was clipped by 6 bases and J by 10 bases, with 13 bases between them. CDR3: CSAPTGGEQFF. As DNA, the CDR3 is TGCAGTGCCCCAACGGGCGGGGAGCAGTTCTTC.

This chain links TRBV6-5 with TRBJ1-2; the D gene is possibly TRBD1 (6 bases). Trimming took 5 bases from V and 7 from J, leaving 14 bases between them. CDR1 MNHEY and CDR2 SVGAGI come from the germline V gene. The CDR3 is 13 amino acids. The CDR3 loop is CASSKHQGTGYTF. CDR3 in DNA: TGTGCCAGCAGTAAGCATCAGGGGACTGGCTACACCTTC.